This paragraph covers one T cell receptor (beta chain) sequence. These data belong to a study of OX40 agonist ivuxolimab in advanced cancers. Assay used: immunoSEQ multiplex PCR; TCRdb lists only in-frame clones, some missing. The sample lists about 150,000 clones, roughly 94% occurring once. The receptor was isolated from an adult with an advanced solid tumor such as melanoma, head and neck, liver or kidney cancer. The material was CD4+ or CD8+ T cells sorted from blood, obtained in a trial of the OX40 agonist ivuxolimab.

The CDR3 here is CASSYSGGARNTIYF. The CDR3 DNA is TGTGCCAGCAGTTACTCGGGGGGAGCGAGAAACACCATATATTTT. The rearrangement joins TRBV6-5 to TRBJ1-3, with D maybe TRBD1 (5 bases). The CDR3 is 15 amino acids. The V gene lost 0 bases and the J gene lost 5 bases, with 11 bases spanning the gap. From germline, CDR1 is MNHEY and CDR2 SVGAGI.